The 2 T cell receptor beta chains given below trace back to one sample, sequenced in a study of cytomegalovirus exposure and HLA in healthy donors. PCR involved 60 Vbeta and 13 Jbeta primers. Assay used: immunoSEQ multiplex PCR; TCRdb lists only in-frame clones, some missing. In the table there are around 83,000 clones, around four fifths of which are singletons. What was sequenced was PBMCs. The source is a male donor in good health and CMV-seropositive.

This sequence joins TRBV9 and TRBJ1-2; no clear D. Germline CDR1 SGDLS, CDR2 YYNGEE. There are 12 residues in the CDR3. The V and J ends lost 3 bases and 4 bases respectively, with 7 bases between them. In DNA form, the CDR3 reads TGTGCCAGCAGCGCGAGAGCCTATGGCTACACCTTC. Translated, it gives CASSARAYGYTF.

CDR3 in DNA: TGTGCCATCGGGGACAGGGGGTGGCTGAACACTGAAGCTTTCTTT. Residues: CAIGDRGWLNTEAFF. This chain links TRBV10-3 with TRBJ1-1; the match to TRBD1 covers 11 bases. Germline CDR1 reads ENHRY; CDR2 reads SYGVKD. CDR3 length equals 15 residues. V lost 8 bases, J lost 0 bases, and 5 bases stayed unmatched.